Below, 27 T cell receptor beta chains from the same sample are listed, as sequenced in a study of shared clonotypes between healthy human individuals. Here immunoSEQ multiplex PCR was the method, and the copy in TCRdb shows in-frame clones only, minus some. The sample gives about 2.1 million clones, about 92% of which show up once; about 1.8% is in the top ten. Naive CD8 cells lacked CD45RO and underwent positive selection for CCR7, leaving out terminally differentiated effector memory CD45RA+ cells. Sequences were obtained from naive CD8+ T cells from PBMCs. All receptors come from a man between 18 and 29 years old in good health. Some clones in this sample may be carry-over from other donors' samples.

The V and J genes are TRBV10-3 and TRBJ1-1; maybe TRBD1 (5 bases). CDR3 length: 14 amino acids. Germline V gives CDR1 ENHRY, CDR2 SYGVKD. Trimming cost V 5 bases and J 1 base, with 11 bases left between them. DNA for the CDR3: TGTGCCATCAGTTGGAATCAGGGGAACACTGAAGCTTTCTTT. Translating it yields CAISWNQGNTEAFF.

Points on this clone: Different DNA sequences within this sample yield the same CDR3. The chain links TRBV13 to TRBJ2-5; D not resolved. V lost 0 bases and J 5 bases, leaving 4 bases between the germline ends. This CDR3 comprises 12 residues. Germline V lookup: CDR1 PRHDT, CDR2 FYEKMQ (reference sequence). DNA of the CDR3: TGTGCCAGCAGCTTAGGCCAGGAGACCCAGTACTTC. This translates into CASSLGQETQYF.

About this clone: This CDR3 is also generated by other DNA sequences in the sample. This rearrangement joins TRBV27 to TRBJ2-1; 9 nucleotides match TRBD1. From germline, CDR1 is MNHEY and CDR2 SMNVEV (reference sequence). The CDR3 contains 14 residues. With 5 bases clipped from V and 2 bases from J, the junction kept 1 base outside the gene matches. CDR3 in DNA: TGTGCCAGCAGTAGGACAGGGGCCTACAATGAGCAGTTCTTC. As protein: CASSRTGAYNEQFF.

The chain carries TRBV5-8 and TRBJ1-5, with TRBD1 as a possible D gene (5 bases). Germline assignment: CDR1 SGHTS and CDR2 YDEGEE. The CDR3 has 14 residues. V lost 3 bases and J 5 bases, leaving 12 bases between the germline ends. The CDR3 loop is CASSSWGRDQPQHF. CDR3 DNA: TGTGCCAGCAGCTCGTGGGGCAGGGATCAGCCCCAGCATTTT.

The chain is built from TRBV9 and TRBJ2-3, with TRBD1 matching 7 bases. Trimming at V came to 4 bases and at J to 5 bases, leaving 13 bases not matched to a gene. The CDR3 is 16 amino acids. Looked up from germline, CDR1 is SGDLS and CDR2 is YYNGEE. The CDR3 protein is CASSPQNRGVQDTQYF. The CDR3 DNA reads TGTGCCAGCAGCCCTCAAAACAGGGGCGTACAAGATACGCAGTATTTT.

CDR3 sequence reads: CASRSTAGNEQFF. In nucleotides, the CDR3 is TGTGCCAGCAGGTCCACCGCAGGGAATGAGCAGTTCTTC. V gene TRBV7-2 combines with J gene TRBJ2-1; D perhaps matches TRBD1 (5 bases). CDR1 SGHTA and CDR2 FQGNSA come from the germline V gene. The CDR3 runs 13 residues. V lost 6 bases and J lost 7, with 13 bases in between.

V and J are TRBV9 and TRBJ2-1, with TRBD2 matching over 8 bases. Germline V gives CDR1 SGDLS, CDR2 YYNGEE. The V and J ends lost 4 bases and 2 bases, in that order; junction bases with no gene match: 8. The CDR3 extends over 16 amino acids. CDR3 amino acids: CASSLLSGSPYNEQFF. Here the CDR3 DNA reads TGTGCCAGCAGCTTACTGAGCGGGAGTCCCTACAATGAGCAGTTCTTC.

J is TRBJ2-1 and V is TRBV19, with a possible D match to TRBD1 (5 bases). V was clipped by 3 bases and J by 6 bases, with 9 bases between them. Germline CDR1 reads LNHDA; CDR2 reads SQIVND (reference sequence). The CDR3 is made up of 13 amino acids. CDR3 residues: CASSMGQGNEQFF. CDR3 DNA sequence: TGTGCCAGTAGTATGGGGCAGGGCAATGAGCAGTTCTTC. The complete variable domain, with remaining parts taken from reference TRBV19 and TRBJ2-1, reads DGGITQSPKYLFRKEGQNVTLSCEQNLNHDAMYWYRQDPGQGLRLIYYSQIVNDFQKGDIAEGYSVSREKKESFPLTVTSAQKNPTAFYLCASSMGQGNEQFFGPGTRLTVL.

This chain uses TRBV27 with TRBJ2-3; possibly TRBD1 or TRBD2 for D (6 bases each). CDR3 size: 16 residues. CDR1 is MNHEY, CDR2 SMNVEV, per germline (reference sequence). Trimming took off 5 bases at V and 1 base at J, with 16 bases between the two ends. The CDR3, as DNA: TGTGCCAGCAGTCCCCTAGGGGGGTTAGGCACAGATACGCAGTATTTT. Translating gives CASSPLGGLGTDTQYF.

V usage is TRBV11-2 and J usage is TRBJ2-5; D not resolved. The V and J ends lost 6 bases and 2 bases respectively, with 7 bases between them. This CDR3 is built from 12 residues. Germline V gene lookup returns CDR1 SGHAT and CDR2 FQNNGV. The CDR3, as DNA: TGTGCCAGCAGGTCCGTTCAAGAGACCCAGTACTTC. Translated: CASRSVQETQYF.

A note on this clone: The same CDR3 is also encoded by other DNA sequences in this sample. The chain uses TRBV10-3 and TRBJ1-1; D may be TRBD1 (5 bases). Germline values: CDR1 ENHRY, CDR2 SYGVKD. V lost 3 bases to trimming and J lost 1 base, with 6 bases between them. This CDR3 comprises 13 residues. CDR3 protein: CAISERGNTEAFF. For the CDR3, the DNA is TGTGCCATCAGTGAAAGGGGGAACACTGAAGCTTTCTTT.

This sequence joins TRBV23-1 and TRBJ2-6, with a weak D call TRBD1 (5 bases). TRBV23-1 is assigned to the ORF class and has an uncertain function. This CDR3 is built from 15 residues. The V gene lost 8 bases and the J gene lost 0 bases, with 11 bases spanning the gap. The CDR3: CASDAGPSGANVLTF. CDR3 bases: TGCGCCAGCGACGCAGGGCCCTCTGGGGCCAACGTCCTGACTTTC.

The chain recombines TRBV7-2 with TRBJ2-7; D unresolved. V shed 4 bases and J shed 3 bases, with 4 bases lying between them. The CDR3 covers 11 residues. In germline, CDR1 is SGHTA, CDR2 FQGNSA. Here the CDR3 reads CASSSVYEQYF. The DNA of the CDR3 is TGTGCCAGCAGCTCCGTCTACGAGCAGTACTTC.

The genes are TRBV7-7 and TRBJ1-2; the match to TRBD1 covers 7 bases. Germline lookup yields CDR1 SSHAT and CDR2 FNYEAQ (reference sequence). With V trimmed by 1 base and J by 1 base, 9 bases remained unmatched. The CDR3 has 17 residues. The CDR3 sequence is CASSLGAPGQNNYGYTF. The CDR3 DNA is TGTGCCAGCAGCTTAGGGGCCCCGGGACAGAATAACTATGGCTACACCTTC.

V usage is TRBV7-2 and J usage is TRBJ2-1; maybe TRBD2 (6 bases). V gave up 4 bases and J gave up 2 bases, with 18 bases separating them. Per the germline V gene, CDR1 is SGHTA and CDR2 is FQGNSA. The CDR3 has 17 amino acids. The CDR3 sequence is CASSSNFGRWTYNEQFF. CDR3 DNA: TGTGCCAGCAGCTCAAACTTTGGGAGGTGGACCTACAATGAGCAGTTCTTC.

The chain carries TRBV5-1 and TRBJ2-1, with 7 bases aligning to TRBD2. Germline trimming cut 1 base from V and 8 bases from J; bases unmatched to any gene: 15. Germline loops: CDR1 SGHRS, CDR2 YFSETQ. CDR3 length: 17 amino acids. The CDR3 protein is CASSLKASGRTDYEQFF. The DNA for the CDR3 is TGCGCCAGCAGCTTGAAGGCTAGCGGACGGACGGATTATGAGCAGTTCTTC.

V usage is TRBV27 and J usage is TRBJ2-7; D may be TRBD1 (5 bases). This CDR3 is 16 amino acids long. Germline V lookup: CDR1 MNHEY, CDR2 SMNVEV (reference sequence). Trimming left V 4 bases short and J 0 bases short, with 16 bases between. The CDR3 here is CASSSYPKQDSYEQYF. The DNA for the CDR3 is TGTGCCAGCAGTTCTTATCCTAAACAGGACTCCTACGAGCAGTACTTC.

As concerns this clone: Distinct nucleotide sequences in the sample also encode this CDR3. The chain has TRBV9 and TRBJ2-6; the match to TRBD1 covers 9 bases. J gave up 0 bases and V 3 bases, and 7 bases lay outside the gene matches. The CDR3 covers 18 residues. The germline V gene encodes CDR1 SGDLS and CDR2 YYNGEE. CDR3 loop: CASSGRDRASSGANVLTF. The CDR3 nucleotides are TGTGCCAGCAGCGGAAGGGACAGGGCCTCCTCTGGGGCCAACGTCCTGACTTTC.

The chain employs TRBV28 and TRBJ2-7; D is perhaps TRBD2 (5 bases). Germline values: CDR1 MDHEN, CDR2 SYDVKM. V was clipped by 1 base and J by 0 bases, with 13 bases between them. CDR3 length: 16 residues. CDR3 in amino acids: CASSLYLRRDSYEQYF. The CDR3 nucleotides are TGTGCCAGCAGTTTATATCTAAGACGGGACTCCTACGAGCAGTACTTC.

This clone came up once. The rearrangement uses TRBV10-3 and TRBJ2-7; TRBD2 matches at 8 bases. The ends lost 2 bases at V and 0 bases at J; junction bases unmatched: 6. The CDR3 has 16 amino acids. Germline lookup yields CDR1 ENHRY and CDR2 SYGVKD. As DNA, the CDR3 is TGTGCCATCAGTGAGAGTCTAGCGGGCAGCTCCTACGAGCAGTACTTC. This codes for CAISESLAGSSYEQYF.

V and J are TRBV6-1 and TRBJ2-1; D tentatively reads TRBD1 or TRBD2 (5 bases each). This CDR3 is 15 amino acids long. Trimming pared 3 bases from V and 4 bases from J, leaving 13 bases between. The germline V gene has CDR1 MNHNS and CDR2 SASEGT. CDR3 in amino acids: CASSDRDLLYNEQFF. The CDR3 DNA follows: TGTGCCAGCAGTGATCGGGACCTCCTATACAATGAGCAGTTCTTC.

CDR3 sequence reads: CASSILTGGDTEAFF. CDR3 coding DNA: TGTGCCAGTAGTATCTTAACAGGGGGGGACACTGAAGCTTTCTTT. The chain has TRBV19 and TRBJ1-1, with 8 bases fitting TRBD1. The CDR3 is 15 residues long. After removal of 3 bases from V and 3 bases from J, the junction contained 6 bases not matched to a gene. Germline CDR1 is LNHDA and CDR2 is SQIVND (reference sequence).

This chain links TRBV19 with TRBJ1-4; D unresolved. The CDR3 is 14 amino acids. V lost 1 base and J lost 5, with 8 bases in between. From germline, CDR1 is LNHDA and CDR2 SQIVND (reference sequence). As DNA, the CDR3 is TGTGCCAGTAGTATAGGAGTTGGCAATGAAAAACTGTTTTTT. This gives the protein CASSIGVGNEKLFF.

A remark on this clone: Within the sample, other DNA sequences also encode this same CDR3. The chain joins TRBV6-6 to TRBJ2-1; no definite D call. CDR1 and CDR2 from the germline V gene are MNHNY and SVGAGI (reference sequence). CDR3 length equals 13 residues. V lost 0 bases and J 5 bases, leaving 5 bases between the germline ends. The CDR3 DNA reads TGTGCCAGCAGTTACTCTACAAACAATGAGCAGTTCTTC. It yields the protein CASSYSTNNEQFF.

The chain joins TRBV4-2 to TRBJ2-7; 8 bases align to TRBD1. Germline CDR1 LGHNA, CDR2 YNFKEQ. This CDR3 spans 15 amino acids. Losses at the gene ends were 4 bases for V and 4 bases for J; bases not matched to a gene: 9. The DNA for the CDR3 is TGTGCCAGCAGCCGAACCGGGACAGGCTCGTACGAGCAGTACTTC. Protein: CASSRTGTGSYEQYF.

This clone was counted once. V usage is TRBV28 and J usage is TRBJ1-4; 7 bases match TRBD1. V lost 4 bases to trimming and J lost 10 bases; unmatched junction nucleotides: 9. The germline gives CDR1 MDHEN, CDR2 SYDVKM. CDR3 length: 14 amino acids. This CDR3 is CASSSHRGGGKLFF. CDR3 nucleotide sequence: TGTGCCAGCAGTTCTCACAGGGGCGGTGGAAAACTGTTTTTT.

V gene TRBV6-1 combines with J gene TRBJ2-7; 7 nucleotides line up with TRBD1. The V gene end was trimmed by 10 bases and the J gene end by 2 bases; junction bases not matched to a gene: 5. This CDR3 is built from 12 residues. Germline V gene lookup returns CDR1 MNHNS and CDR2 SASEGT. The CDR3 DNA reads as TGTGCCACCCGGGACAGACCCTACGAGCAGTACTTC. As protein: CATRDRPYEQYF.